These T cell receptor beta chains were read from a single sample in a study of CD8+ T cells in alopecia areata. Clones were read by immunoSEQ multiplex PCR, and TCRdb kept only the in-frame ones, dropping some. Of about 14,000 clones detected, about 57% appear once; the ten largest clones hold approximately 3.6%. The sequenced material came from CD4+ Tregs sorted from blood. These receptors originate from a human donor with alopecia areata. Both conserved end residues are part of each CDR3. Each record gives: V gene, CDR3 protein.

v_call: TRBV23-1; cdr3_aa: CASSQSKAEYSNQPQHF
v_call: TRBV2; cdr3_aa: CASSEWGTNAQFF
v_call: TRBV7-9; cdr3_aa: CASSPGPMVYGYTF
v_call: TRBV5-6; cdr3_aa: CASSRTGAGGQPQHF
v_call: TRBV27; cdr3_aa: CASSLSGTSGRLSYNEQFF
v_call: TRBV5-1; cdr3_aa: CASSPRAGTILNTEAFF
v_call: TRBV7-8; cdr3_aa: CASSFGQGMEQFF
v_call: TRBV18; cdr3_aa: CASSPQHQGYTEAFF
v_call: TRBV5-1; cdr3_aa: CASSTSGEVPSRGTDTQYF
v_call: TRBV11-1; cdr3_aa: CASSSALTGRNTEAFF
v_call: TRBV19; cdr3_aa: CASSPGYRSEKLFF
v_call: TRBV4-1; cdr3_aa: CASSRMDSTQPQHF
v_call: TRBV28; cdr3_aa: CASSLAADNQPQHF
v_call: TRBV5-8; cdr3_aa: CASSLRQGVYSGELFF
v_call: TRBV5-1; cdr3_aa: CASSLGQGAGFYEQYF
v_call: TRBV5-1; cdr3_aa: CASSLGGQGYEQYF
v_call: TRBV29-1; cdr3_aa: CSVVSLAEAFF
v_call: TRBV6-1; cdr3_aa: CASRPGQVYYNEQFF
v_call: TRBV7-3; cdr3_aa: CASSFGRAGANVLTF
v_call: TRBV7-9; cdr3_aa: CASRPTGDTQYF
v_call: TRBV7-9; cdr3_aa: CASSLATGSGKLFF
v_call: TRBV27; cdr3_aa: CASSFSSYNEQFF
v_call: TRBV7-8; cdr3_aa: CASSLQGGLYGYTF
v_call: TRBV11-2; cdr3_aa: CASSPDRVGELFF
v_call: TRBV2; cdr3_aa: CASSQPGTGFGNYGYTF
v_call: TRBV5-1; cdr3_aa: CASSWDQETQYF
v_call: TRBV5-1; cdr3_aa: CASSRSGSGRRGTQYF
v_call: TRBV7-3; cdr3_aa: CASSLSVGLAGDNEQFF
v_call: TRBV19; cdr3_aa: CASSRDRLYGYTF
v_call: TRBV28; cdr3_aa: CASSSDRGYTDTQYF
v_call: TRBV5-1; cdr3_aa: CASGLRTSRYNEQFF
v_call: TRBV6-5; cdr3_aa: CASSRDFSSYNEQFF
v_call: TRBV4-1; cdr3_aa: CASSQEGLAGHEQYF
v_call: TRBV9; cdr3_aa: CASSLGAMTNTDTQYF
v_call: TRBV11-2; cdr3_aa: CASSPRGGIPEKLFF
v_call: TRBV5-1; cdr3_aa: CASSLVEGLWGHNEQFF
v_call: TRBV5-1; cdr3_aa: CASSLAFRSSDNEQFF
v_call: TRBV5-1; cdr3_aa: CASRRDRGQFF
v_call: TRBV10-3; cdr3_aa: CAGGAKDEQFF
v_call: TRBV18; cdr3_aa: CASSNTDTQYF